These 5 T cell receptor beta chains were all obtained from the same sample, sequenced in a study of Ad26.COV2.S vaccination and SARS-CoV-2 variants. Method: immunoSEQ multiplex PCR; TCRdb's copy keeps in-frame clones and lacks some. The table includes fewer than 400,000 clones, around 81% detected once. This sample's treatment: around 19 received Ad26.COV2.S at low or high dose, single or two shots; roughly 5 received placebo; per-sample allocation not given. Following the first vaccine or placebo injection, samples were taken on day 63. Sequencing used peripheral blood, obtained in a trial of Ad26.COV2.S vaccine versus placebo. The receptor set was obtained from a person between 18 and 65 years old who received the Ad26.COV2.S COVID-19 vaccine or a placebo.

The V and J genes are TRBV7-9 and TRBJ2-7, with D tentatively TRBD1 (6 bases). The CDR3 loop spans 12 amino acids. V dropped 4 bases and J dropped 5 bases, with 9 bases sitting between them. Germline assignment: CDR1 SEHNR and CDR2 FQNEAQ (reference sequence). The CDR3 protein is CASSSRGNEQYF. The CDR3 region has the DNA TGTGCCAGCAGCTCAAGGGGGAACGAGCAGTACTTC.

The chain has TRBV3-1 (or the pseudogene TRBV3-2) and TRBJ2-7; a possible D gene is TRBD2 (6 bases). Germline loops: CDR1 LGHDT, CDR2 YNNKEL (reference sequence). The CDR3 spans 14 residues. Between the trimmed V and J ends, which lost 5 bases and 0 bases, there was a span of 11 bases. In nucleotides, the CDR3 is TGTGCCAGCAGCGGGGACTCCAGCTCCTACGAGCAGTACTTC. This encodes CASSGDSSSYEQYF.

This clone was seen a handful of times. As DNA, the CDR3 is TGTGCCAGCAGCCCTAGACAGACGGGAGTCCACGAGCAGTACTTC. It specifies CASSPRQTGVHEQYF. The chain is built from TRBV11-2 and TRBJ2-7, with D possibly being TRBD2 (6 bases). With 5 bases removed from V and 5 bases from J, the gap between germline ends came to 19 bases. CDR1 SGHAT and CDR2 FQNNGV come from the germline V gene. This CDR3 is 15 amino acids long.

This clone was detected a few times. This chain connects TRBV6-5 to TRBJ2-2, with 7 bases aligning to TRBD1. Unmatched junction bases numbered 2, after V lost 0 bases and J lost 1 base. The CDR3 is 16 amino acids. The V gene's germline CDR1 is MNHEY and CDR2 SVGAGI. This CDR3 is CASSYSGQLNTGELFF. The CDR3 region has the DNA TGTGCCAGCAGTTACTCGGGACAGCTGAACACCGGGGAGCTGTTTTTT.

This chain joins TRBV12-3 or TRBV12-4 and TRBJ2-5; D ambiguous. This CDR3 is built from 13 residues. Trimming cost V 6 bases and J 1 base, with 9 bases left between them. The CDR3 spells CASRRHRQETQYF. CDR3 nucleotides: TGTGCCAGCAGGAGACACCGCCAAGAGACCCAGTACTTC.